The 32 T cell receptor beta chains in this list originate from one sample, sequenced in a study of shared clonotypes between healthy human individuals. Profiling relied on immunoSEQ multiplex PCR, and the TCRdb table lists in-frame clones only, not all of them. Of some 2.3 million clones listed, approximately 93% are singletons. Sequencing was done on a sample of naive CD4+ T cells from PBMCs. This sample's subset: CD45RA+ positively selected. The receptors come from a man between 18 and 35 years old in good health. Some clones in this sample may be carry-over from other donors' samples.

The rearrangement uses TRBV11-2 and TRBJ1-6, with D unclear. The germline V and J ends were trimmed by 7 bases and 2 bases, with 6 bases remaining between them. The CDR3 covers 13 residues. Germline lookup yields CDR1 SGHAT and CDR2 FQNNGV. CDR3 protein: CASTSTYNSPLHF. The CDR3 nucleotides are TGTGCCAGCACCAGCACCTATAATTCACCCCTCCACTTT. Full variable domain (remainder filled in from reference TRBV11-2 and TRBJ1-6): EAGVAQSPRYKIIEKRQSVAFWCNPISGHATLYWYQQILGQGPKLLIQFQNNGVVDDSQLPKDRFSAERLKGVDSTLKIQPAKLEDSAVYLCASTSTYNSPLHFGNGTRLTVT.

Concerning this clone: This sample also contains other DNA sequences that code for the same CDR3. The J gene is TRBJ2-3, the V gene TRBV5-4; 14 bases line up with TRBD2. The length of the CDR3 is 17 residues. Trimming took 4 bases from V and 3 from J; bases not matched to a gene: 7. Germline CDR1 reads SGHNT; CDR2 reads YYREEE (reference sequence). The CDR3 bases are TGTGCCAGCAGCCTTGGACTAGCGGGAGGTAGTACAGATACGCAGTATTTT. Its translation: CASSLGLAGGSTDTQYF. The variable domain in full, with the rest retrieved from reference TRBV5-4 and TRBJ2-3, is ETGVTQSPTHLIKTRGQQVTLRCSSQSGHNTVSWYQQALGQGPQFIFQYYREEENGRGNFPPRFSGLQFPNYSSELNVNALELDDSALYLCASSLGLAGGSTDTQYFGPGTRLTVL.

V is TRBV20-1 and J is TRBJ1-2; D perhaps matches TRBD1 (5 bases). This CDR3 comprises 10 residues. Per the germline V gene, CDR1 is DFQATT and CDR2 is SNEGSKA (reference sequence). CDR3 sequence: CALQDYGYTF. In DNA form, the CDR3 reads TGCGCCCTACAGGACTATGGCTACACCTTC.

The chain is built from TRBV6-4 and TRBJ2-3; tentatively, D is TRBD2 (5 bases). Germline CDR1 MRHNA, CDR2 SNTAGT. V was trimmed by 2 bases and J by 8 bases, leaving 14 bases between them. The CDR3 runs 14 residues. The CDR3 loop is CASSDGRGQSTQYF. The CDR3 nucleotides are TGTGCCAGCAGTGACGGACGGGGTCAAAGTACGCAGTATTTT.

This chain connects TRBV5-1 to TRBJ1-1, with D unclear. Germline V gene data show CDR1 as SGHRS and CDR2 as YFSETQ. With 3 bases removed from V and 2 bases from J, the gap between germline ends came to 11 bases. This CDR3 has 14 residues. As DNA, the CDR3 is TGCGCCAGCAGCTCCCTGGGCACCAACACTGAAGCTTTCTTT. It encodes CASSSLGTNTEAFF.

CDR3 in DNA: TGCGCCAGCTCACCGGGACAGGGGAGGGACTATGGCTACACCTTC. Translating it yields CASSPGQGRDYGYTF. The V and J genes are TRBV5-1 and TRBJ1-2, with 10 bases that match TRBD1. V lost 7 bases, J lost 3 bases, and 9 bases stayed unmatched. Looked up from germline, CDR1 is SGHRS and CDR2 is YFSETQ. The CDR3 length is 15 residues.

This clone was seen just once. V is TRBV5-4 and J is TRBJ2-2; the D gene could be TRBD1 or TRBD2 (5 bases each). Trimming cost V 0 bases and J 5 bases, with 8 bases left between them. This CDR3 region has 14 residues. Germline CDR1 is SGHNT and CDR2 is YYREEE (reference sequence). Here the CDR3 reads CASSLAGQTGELFF. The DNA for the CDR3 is TGTGCCAGCAGCTTGGCGGGGCAGACCGGGGAGCTGTTTTTT.

The CDR3 region is CAISWEGSTDTQYF. The DNA of the CDR3 is TGTGCCATCAGTTGGGAGGGAAGCACAGATACGCAGTATTTT. This chain connects TRBV10-3 to TRBJ2-3, with 7 bases matching TRBD2. Losses at the gene ends were 5 bases for V and 0 bases for J; bases not matched to a gene: 2. Per the germline V gene, CDR1 is ENHRY and CDR2 is SYGVKD. The CDR3 runs 14 residues.

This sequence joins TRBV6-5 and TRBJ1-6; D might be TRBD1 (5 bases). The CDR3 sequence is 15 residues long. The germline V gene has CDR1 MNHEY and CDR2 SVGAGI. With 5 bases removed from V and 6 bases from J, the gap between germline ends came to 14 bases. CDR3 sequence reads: CASSGLWGINSPLHF. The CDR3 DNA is TGTGCCAGCAGTGGCCTGTGGGGGATTAATTCACCCCTCCACTTT.

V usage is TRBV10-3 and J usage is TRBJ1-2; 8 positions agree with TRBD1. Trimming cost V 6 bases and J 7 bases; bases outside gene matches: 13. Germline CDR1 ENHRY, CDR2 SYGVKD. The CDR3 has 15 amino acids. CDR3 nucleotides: TGTGCCATCAGCGATAAGACAGGGGCCTTTGGTGGCTACACCTTC. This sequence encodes CAISDKTGAFGGYTF.

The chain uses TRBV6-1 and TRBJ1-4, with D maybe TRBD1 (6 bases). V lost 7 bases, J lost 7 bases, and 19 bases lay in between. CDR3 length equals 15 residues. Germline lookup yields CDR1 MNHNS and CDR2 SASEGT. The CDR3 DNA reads TGTGCCAGCACCACGAGACAGGTTATCGGTGAAAAACTGTTTTTT. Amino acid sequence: CASTTRQVIGEKLFF.

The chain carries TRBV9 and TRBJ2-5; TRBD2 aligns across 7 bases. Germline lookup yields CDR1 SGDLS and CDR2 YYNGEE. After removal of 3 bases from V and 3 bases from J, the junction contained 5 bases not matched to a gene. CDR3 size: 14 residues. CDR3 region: CASSAIAGKETQYF. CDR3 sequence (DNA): TGTGCCAGCAGCGCCATAGCGGGTAAAGAGACCCAGTACTTC.

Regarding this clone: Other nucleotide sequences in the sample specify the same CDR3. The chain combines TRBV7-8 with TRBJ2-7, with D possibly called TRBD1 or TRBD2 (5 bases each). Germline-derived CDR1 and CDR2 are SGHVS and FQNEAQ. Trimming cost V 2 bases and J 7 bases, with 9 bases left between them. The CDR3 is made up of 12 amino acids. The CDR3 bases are TGTGCCAGCAGCTTAACTGGGGGAGAGCAGTACTTC. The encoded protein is CASSLTGGEQYF.

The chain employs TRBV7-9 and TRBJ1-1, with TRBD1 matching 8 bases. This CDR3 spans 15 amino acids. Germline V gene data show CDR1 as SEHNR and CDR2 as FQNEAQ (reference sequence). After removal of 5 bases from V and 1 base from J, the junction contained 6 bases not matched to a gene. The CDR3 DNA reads TGTGCCAGCAGCCCAGGGGGCCATCGGAACACTGAAGCTTTCTTT. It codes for CASSPGGHRNTEAFF.

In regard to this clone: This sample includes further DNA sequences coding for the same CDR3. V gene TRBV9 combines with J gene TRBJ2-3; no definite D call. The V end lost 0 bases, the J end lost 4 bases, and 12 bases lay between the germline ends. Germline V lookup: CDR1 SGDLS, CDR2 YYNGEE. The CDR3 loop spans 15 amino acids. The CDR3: CASSVGGLAADTQYF. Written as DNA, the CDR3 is TGTGCCAGCAGCGTAGGCGGTCTGGCGGCAGATACGCAGTATTTT.

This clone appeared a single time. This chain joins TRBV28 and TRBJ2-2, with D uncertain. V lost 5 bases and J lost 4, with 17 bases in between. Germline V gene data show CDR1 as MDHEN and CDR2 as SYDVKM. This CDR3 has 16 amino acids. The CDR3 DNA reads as TGTGCCAGCAGTCCCCCATTATTAGTTAGCACCGGGGAGCTGTTTTTT. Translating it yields CASSPPLLVSTGELFF. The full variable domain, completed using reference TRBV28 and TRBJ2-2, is DVKVTQSSRYLVKRTGEKVFLECVQDMDHENMFWYRQDPGLGLRLIYFSYDVKMKEKGDIPEGYSVSREKKERFSLILESASTNQTSMYLCASSPPLLVSTGELFFGEGSRLTVL.

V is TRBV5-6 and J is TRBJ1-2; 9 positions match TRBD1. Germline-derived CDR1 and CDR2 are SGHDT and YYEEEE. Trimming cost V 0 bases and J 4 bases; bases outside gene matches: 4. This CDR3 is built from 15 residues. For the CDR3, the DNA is TGTGCCAGCAGCTTGGCCACAGGGGGCGGCTATGGCTACACCTTC. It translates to CASSLATGGGYGYTF.

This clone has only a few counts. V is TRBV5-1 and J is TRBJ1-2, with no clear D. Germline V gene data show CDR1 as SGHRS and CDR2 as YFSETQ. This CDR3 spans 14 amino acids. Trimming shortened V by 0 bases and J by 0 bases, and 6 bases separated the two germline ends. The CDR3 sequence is CASSLDTPNYGYTF. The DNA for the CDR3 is TGCGCCAGCAGCTTGGACACTCCTAACTATGGCTACACCTTC.

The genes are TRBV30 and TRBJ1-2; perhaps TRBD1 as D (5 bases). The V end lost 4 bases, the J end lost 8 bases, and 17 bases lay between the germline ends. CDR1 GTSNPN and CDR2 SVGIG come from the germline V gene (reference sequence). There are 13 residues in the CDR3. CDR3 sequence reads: CAWTFDSLRGYTF. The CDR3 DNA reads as TGTGCCTGGACCTTCGACAGCCTACGCGGCTACACCTTC.

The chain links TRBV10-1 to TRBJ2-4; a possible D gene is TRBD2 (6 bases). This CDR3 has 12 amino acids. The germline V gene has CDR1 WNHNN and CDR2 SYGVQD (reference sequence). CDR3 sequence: CGGRERKNIQYF. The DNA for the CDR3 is TGCGGCGGCCGGGAGCGGAAAAACATTCAGTACTTC.

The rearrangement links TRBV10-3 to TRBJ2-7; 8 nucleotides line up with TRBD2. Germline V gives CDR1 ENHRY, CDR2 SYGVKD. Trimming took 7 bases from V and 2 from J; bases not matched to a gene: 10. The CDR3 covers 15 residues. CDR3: CAITRTGGPPYEQYF. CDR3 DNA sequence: TGTGCCATCACCCGCACGGGAGGGCCGCCCTACGAGCAGTACTTC.

The CDR3 nucleotides are TGTGCCAGCAGCGTAGCTCCGGGGTCGGGCCAGGGCGCAGATACGCAGTATTTT. It is translated as CASSVAPGSGQGADTQYF. The chain uses TRBV9 and TRBJ2-3; D tentatively fits TRBD1 or TRBD2 (5 bases each). This CDR3 is built from 18 residues. V was cut by 0 bases and J by 4 bases, with 21 bases left in between. In germline, CDR1 is SGDLS, CDR2 YYNGEE.

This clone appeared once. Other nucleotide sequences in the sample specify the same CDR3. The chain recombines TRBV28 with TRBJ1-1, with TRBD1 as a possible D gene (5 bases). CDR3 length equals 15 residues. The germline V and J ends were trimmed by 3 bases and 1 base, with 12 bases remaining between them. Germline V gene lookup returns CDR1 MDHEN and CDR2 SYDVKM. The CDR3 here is CASSLAGGPNTEAFF. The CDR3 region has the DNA TGTGCCAGCAGTTTGGCGGGGGGACCGAACACTGAAGCTTTCTTT. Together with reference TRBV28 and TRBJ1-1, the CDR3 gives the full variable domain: DVKVTQSSRYLVKRTGEKVFLECVQDMDHENMFWYRQDPGLGLRLIYFSYDVKMKEKGDIPEGYSVSREKKERFSLILESASTNQTSMYLCASSLAGGPNTEAFFGQGTRLTVV.

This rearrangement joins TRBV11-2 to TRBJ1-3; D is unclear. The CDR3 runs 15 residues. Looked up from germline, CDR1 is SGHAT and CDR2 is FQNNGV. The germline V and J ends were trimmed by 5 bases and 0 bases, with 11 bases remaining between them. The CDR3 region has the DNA TGTGCCAGCAGCCCACAAGTTCTCTCTGGAAACACCATATATTTT. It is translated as CASSPQVLSGNTIYF.

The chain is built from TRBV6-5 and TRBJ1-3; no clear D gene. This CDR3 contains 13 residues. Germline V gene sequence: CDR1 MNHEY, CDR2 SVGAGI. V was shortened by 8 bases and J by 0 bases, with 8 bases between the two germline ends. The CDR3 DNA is TGTGCCAGCCAAGATCCCTCTGGAAACACCATATATTTT. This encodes CASQDPSGNTIYF.

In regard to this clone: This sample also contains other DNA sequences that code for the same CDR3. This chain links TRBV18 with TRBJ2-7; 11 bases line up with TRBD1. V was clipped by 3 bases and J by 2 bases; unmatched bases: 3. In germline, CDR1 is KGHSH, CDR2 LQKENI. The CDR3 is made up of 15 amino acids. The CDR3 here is CASSPAGQGAYEQYF. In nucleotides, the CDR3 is TGTGCCAGCTCACCGGCGGGACAGGGGGCCTACGAGCAGTACTTC.

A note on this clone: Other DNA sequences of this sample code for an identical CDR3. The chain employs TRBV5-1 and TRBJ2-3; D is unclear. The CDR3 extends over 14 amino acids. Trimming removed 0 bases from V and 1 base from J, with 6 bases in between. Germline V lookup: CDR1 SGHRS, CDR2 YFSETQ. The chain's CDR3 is CASSLGGRTDTQYF. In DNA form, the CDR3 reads TGCGCCAGCAGCTTGGGAGGTCGCACAGATACGCAGTATTTT.

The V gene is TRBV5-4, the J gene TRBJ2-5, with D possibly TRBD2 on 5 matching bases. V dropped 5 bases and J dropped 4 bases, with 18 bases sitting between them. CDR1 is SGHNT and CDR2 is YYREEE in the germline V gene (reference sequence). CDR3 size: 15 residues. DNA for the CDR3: TGTGCCAGCAGTTATCTTACCGGGGTGGGAGAGACCCAGTACTTC. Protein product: CASSYLTGVGETQYF.

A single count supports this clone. CDR3 DNA sequence: TGCAGTGTAGGATTCCCCTACGAGCAGTACTTC. It yields the protein CSVGFPYEQYF. The chain uses TRBV20-1 and TRBJ2-7; D not resolved. The V gene's germline CDR1 is DFQATT and CDR2 SNEGSKA (reference sequence). The V end lost 7 bases, the J end lost 2 bases, and 9 bases lay between the germline ends. The CDR3 length is 11 residues.

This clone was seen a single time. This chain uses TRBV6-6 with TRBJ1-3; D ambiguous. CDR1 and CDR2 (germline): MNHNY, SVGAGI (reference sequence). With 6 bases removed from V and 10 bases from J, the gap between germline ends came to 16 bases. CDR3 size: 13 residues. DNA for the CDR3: TGTGCCAGCAGACCACGAACAGCTAGTACCATATATTTT. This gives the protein CASRPRTASTIYF.

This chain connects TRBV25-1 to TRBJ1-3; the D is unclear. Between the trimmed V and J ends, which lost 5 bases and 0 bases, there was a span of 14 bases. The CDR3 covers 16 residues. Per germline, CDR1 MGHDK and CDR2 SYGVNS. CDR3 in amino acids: CASSLEGTFSGNTIYF. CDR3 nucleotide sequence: TGTGCCAGCAGTTTGGAGGGCACCTTCTCTGGAAACACCATATATTTT.

The CDR3 nucleotides read TGTGCCAGCAGCCAAGAAGGGACAGGCCGAACGAACACCGGGGAGCTGTTTTTT. This encodes CASSQEGTGRTNTGELFF. V and J are TRBV4-2 and TRBJ2-2; 8 nucleotides align to TRBD1. Trimming took 0 bases from V and 0 from J; bases not matched to a gene: 6. The CDR3 consists of 18 residues. Germline V gene data show CDR1 as LGHNA and CDR2 as YNFKEQ.